The next 18 T cell receptor beta chains were all read from a single sample in a study of graft-versus-host responses after intestinal transplantation. Assay: immunoSEQ multiplex PCR; the TCRdb copy retains only in-frame clones and omits some. Of tens of thousands of clones in the sample, under 95% were seen once. This specimen consisted of PBMCs, obtained almost 320 days after intestinal transplant. These receptors were obtained from a human patient who received an intestinal transplant, so some T cells may come from the graft donor.

V usage is TRBV10-2 and J usage is TRBJ2-7; a possible D gene is TRBD2 (5 bases). Germline lookup yields CDR1 WSHSY and CDR2 SAAADI. The CDR3 extends over 14 amino acids. V was shortened by 0 bases and J by 5 bases, with 11 bases between the two germline ends. DNA for the CDR3: TGCGCCAGCAGTGAGTCGAACATCGGGGACGAGCAGTACTTC. This translates into CASSESNIGDEQYF.

The chain couples TRBV7-9 to TRBJ2-7; possible D gene TRBD2, 5 bases. Germline V CDR1 and CDR2: SEHNR, FQNEAQ (reference sequence). The CDR3 has 14 residues. Trimming removed 5 bases at V and 2 bases at J, with 13 bases between. The CDR3 sequence: CASSQEELAYEQYF. The CDR3 coding sequence is TGTGCCAGCAGCCAAGAGGAACTAGCCTACGAGCAGTACTTC.

The genes are TRBV30 and TRBJ2-5; possibly TRBD1 for D (5 bases). Germline CDR1 GTSNPN, CDR2 SVGIG (reference sequence). Trimming took off 0 bases at V and 8 bases at J, with 7 bases between the two ends. The CDR3 spans 11 residues. The CDR3 DNA reads as TGTGCCTGGAGTGTAAGGACAACCCAGTACTTC. It translates to CAWSVRTTQYF.

The V and J genes are TRBV27 and TRBJ2-5, with D possibly matching TRBD2 (6 bases). CDR1 MNHEY and CDR2 SMNVEV come from the germline V gene (reference sequence). The CDR3 is 14 amino acids. V was pared by 2 bases and J by 4 bases, with 11 bases between. CDR3 sequence reads: CASSLLAKGETQYF. CDR3 nucleotides: TGTGCCAGCAGTTTACTAGCGAAGGGAGAGACCCAGTACTTC.

This rearrangement joins TRBV4-1 to TRBJ2-7, with 8 bases fitting TRBD2. There are 14 residues in the CDR3. V was clipped by 0 bases and J by 9 bases; unmatched bases: 7. CDR1 is MGHRA, CDR2 YSYEKL, per germline. CDR3 region: CASSQDLYGGVQYF. For the CDR3, the DNA is TGCGCCAGCAGCCAAGATCTCTACGGGGGGGTGCAGTACTTC.

The chain employs TRBV19 and TRBJ2-1; D not resolved. The CDR3 spans 14 residues. Trimming stripped 6 bases from V and 1 base from J, with 10 bases between. CDR1 and CDR2 (germline): LNHDA, SQIVND (reference sequence). The CDR3 DNA follows: TGTGCCAGTAGGGGTCTTGGGTCCTACAATGAGCAGTTCTTC. It yields the protein CASRGLGSYNEQFF.

This clone was seen just once. The rearrangement uses TRBV9 and TRBJ2-7; D is unclear. Germline V lookup: CDR1 SGDLS, CDR2 YYNGEE. Deletions cut 0 bases from V and 0 bases from J, with 13 bases between. The CDR3 extends over 16 amino acids. CDR3 nucleotide sequence: TGTGCCAGCAGCGTAGAACCCAGGCTCAGCTCCTACGAGCAGTACTTC. This encodes CASSVEPRLSSYEQYF.

J is TRBJ2-6 and V is TRBV19; D is perhaps TRBD1 (5 bases). The CDR3 consists of 16 residues. Germline CDR1 LNHDA, CDR2 SQIVND (reference sequence). The V end lost 5 bases, the J end lost 0 bases, and 11 bases lay between the germline ends. CDR3 sequence reads: CASSRRVLSGANVLTF. For the CDR3, the DNA is TGTGCCAGTAGTCGCAGGGTCCTCTCTGGGGCCAACGTCCTGACTTTC. The full variable domain, completed using reference TRBV19 and TRBJ2-6, is DGGITQSPKYLFRKEGQNVTLSCEQNLNHDAMYWYRQDPGQGLRLIYYSQIVNDFQKGDIAEGYSVSREKKESFPLTVTSAQKNPTAFYLCASSRRVLSGANVLTFGAGSRLTVL.

The rearrangement links TRBV13 to TRBJ1-1; D is unresolved. The CDR3 has 15 amino acids. Germline CDR1 PRHDT, CDR2 FYEKMQ (reference sequence). V was pared by 4 bases and J by 1 base, with 13 bases between. The CDR3 is CASSSDTTWNTEAFF. DNA of the CDR3: TGTGCCAGCAGCTCAGATACGACATGGAACACTGAAGCTTTCTTT.

The rearrangement links TRBV4-1 to TRBJ2-7; D may correspond to TRBD1 or TRBD2 (5 bases each). V was cut by 4 bases and J by 5 bases, with 12 bases left in between. Per germline, CDR1 MGHRA and CDR2 YSYEKL. The CDR3 spans 13 residues. The CDR3 region is CASSLLRDDEQYF. The CDR3 nucleotides are TGCGCCAGCAGCCTACTCCGGGACGACGAGCAGTACTTC.

For the CDR3, the DNA is TGTGCCAGCAGCTTAAGTGTTGTGGGGGGTCGCGTGGCCCAGTACTTC. It codes for CASSLSVVGGRVAQYF. This rearrangement joins TRBV7-2 to TRBJ2-5, with D maybe TRBD2 (6 bases). CDR1 SGHTA and CDR2 FQGNSA come from the germline V gene. The CDR3 covers 16 residues. Trimming cost V 2 bases and J 9 bases, with 22 bases left between them.

The V gene is TRBV4-1, the J gene TRBJ1-6, with 9 positions matching TRBD1. Germline lookup yields CDR1 MGHRA and CDR2 YSYEKL. The J segment lost 8 bases and the V segment lost 4 bases, leaving 9 bases of the junction unmatched. CDR3 length: 16 residues. CDR3 sequence (DNA): TGCGCCAGCAGCCCCCGGAACAGGGGGCATTATTCACCCCTCCACTTT. It codes for CASSPRNRGHYSPLHF.

J is TRBJ2-3 and V is TRBV9; TRBD2 aligns across 13 bases. After removal of 4 bases from V and 2 bases from J, the junction contained 4 bases not matched to a gene. CDR1 SGDLS and CDR2 YYNGEE come from the germline V gene. This CDR3 spans 16 amino acids. The CDR3 loop is CASSLGLAGATDTQYF. In nucleotides, the CDR3 is TGTGCCAGCAGCCTCGGACTAGCGGGGGCCACAGATACGCAGTATTTT.

The V call is TRBV28, the J call TRBJ2-7, with D perhaps being TRBD1 or TRBD2 (5 bases each). CDR1 and CDR2 from the germline V gene are MDHEN and SYDVKM. Between the trimmed V and J ends, which lost 4 bases and 3 bases, there was a span of 13 bases. The CDR3 has 14 amino acids. The CDR3 DNA is TGTGCCAGCAGTTCCCCGGGACGAGGCTACGAGCAGTACTTC. Its translation is CASSSPGRGYEQYF.

This chain joins TRBV2 and TRBJ2-3; D possibly corresponds to TRBD1 (6 bases). V lost 6 bases, J lost 3 bases, and 13 bases lay in between. CDR3 length: 14 residues. Germline V CDR1 and CDR2: SNHLY, FYNNEI. This CDR3 is CASRSRGGTDTQYF. DNA of the CDR3: TGTGCCAGCAGGAGTAGAGGGGGAACAGATACGCAGTATTTT.

The rearrangement links TRBV6-5 to TRBJ2-2; D is uncertain. The CDR3 is 14 amino acids. The germline CDR1 and CDR2 sequences are MNHEY and SVGAGI. V was clipped by 8 bases and J by 0 bases, with 10 bases between them. DNA for the CDR3: TGTGCCAGCCGGTACCAGGCGAACACCGGGGAGCTGTTTTTT. This encodes CASRYQANTGELFF.

This clone was seen only once. A read error may produce the germline difference seen at one junction end. The CDR3: CASSRDNIAKNIRYF. DNA for the CDR3: TGTGCCAGCAGTCGGGACAATATAGCCAAAAACATTCGGTACTTC. The chain joins TRBV2 to TRBJ2-4, with D tentatively TRBD1 (6 bases). Germline V gene sequence: CDR1 SNHLY, CDR2 FYNNEI. The CDR3 is 15 residues long.

This chain links TRBV29-1 with TRBJ1-1, with D possibly matching TRBD1 (5 bases). CDR1 and CDR2 from the germline V gene are SQVTM and ANQGSEA. V gave up 4 bases and J gave up 4 bases, with 10 bases separating them. The CDR3 is 12 amino acids. The CDR3 DNA sequence: TGCAGCGTTGGAAGAGGGGTCACTGAAGCTTTCTTT. It translates to CSVGRGVTEAFF.